This paragraph reports one T cell receptor beta chain. In the authors' workflow: Nucleated cell number was recorded as an estimate derived from reference gene primer amplification. Assay: immunoSEQ multiplex PCR; the TCRdb copy retains only in-frame clones and omits some. V and J calls and clone size are as listed in that table; D and trimming were resolved from the DNA. The sample consists of 140,000 or so clones, 75% to 90% of them appearing once. This sample was included in a study of blood T cell repertoires in COVID-19. At the level of the study: Acute-phase and convalescent COVID-19 samples originated in the United States, Italy and Spain.

The sample comprised peripheral blood. This clonotype originated in a woman aged 55-75 years with active COVID-19.

The DNA for the CDR3 is TGTGCCAGCAGTCCGCTTCTAGCGGGATTGGGCACAGATACGCAGTATTTT. This translates into CASSPLLAGLGTDTQYF. V usage is TRBV6-2 or TRBV6-3 and J usage is TRBJ2-3; 9 bases match TRBD2. The CDR3 is 17 amino acids. Germline-derived CDR1 and CDR2 are MNHEY and SVGEGT. Trimming took 5 bases from V and 1 from J; bases not matched to a gene: 10.